This note documents a single T cell receptor beta chain sequence. Its specificity is unknown. A deep-level run was used for the assay. The data were produced by immunoSEQ multiplex PCR, yet TCRdb's version contains in-frame clones alone and is incomplete. The sample carries roughly 1,800,000 clones, about 95% recorded once. Trimming took 0 bases from V and 4 from J; bases not matched to a gene: 3. The CDR3 is made up of 17 amino acids. Looked up from germline, CDR1 is SGHRS and CDR2 is YFSETQ. Naive CD8 cells, CD45RO-negative and positively selected for CCR7, excluded terminally differentiated effector memory CD45RA+ cells. Within Nashville, Tennessee resided all donors, each a Caucasian adult. The data originate from a study of shared clonotypes between healthy human individuals. Notes on the study in general: Sharing across four donors was highest in naive CD4 (around 5%) and lowest in memory CD8 (about 0.4%).

Sequenced sample: naive CD8+ T cells sorted from blood. This clonotype originated in a man aged 18 to 30 in good health. The V gene is TRBV5-1, the J gene TRBJ2-2, with TRBD2 identical over 13 bases. This CDR3 reads CASSLELAGGSTGELFF. The CDR3 coding sequence is TGCGCCAGCAGCTTGGAACTAGCGGGAGGGTCCACCGGGGAGCTGTTTTTT.